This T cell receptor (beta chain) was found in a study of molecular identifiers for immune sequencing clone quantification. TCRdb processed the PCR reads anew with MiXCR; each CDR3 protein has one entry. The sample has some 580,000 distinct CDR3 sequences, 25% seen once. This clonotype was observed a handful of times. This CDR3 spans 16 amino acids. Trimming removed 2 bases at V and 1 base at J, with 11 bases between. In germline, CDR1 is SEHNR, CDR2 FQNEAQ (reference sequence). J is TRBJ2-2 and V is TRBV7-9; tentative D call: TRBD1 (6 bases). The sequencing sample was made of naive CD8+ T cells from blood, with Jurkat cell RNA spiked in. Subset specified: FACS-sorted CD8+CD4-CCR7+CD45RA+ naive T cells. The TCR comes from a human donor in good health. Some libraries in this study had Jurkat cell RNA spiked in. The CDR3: CASSLIPTGNTGELFF. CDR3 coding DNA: TGTGCCAGCAGCTTAATTCCGACAGGGAACACCGGGGAGCTGTTTTTT.